These 3 T cell receptor beta chains originate from one sample sequenced in a study of cytomegalovirus exposure and HLA in healthy donors (dated by TCRdb to about 2017). The protocol used for the library was the immunoSEQ multiplex PCR assay. For the multiplex PCR, a mixture combining 60 forward primers for TCR Vbeta segments and 13 reverse primers for TCR Jbeta segments was used. TCRdb carries this immuneACCESS record with in-frame sequences only. Its versions omit some clonotypes, under half of them owing to an unresolved V gene in the studies checked, with the rest unexplained. The table for this sample lists about 160,000 clones; more than 65% of them were counted only once. Clones ranked in the top ten supply 0.95% to 1.5% of the sample. The specimen sequenced was PBMCs. The receptors were sampled from a woman in her forties or fifties in good health and CMV-seronegative.

The CDR3 protein is CASSPGQRLNTEAFF. In DNA, the CDR3 is TGTGCCAGCAGCCCGGGACAGCGACTGAACACTGAAGCTTTCTTT. J is TRBJ1-1 and V is TRBV5-4; TRBD1 matches at 7 bases. V lost 4 bases, J lost 0 bases, and 6 bases stayed unmatched. Germline CDR1 SGHNT, CDR2 YYREEE (reference sequence). The CDR3 extends over 15 amino acids.

The chain has TRBV19 and TRBJ1-2, with 8 nucleotides matching TRBD1. The germline CDR1 and CDR2 sequences are LNHDA and SQIVND (reference sequence). This CDR3 region has 14 residues. The V and J ends lost 4 bases and 3 bases, in that order; junction bases with no gene match: 4. This CDR3 reads CASSRTGSYYGYTF. The CDR3 DNA follows: TGTGCCAGTAGTAGGACAGGGAGCTACTATGGCTACACCTTC.

J is TRBJ2-1 and V is TRBV7-8; a possible D gene is TRBD1 (7 bases). The CDR3 is 13 amino acids. Germline CDR1 SGHVS, CDR2 FQNEAQ. With 5 bases removed from V and 10 bases from J, the gap between germline ends came to 15 bases. The CDR3 spells CASSAGGLIEQFF. CDR3 sequence (DNA): TGTGCCAGCAGCGCAGGGGGGCTCATAGAGCAGTTCTTC.